The sequence of this T cell receptor beta chain was determined in a study of cytomegalovirus exposure and HLA in healthy donors. Overall study findings and caveats: In vitro experiments confirmed that three CMV-associated chains were specific for CMV antigens. Some segments of the V type, notably TRBV6-2 and TRBV6-3, were excluded as indistinguishable. In a later analysis, CMV-associated beta chains were mostly HLA-associated, it appeared.

Germline V gene lookup returns CDR1 SNHLY and CDR2 FYNNEI. This CDR3 comprises 15 residues. Losses at the gene ends were 4 bases for V and 2 bases for J; bases not matched to a gene: 4. The PCR had 60 Vbeta and 13 Jbeta primers. TCRdb keeps only in-frame clones here, not all; method: immunoSEQ multiplex PCR. The sample has tens of thousands of clones, over 55% seen once. Worth noting for this clone: Its antigen remains unknown.

The chain recombines TRBV2 with TRBJ2-1; 8 bases fit TRBD2. The TCR comes from a man aged 55-75 years in good health and CMV-seropositive. Sequenced: PBMCs. The DNA of the CDR3 is TGTGCCAGCAGTGGACCACTAGCGGCCTACAATGAGCAGTTCTTC. This codes for CASSGPLAAYNEQFF.